Listed below are T cell receptor beta chains from one sample, sequenced in a study of cytomegalovirus exposure and HLA in healthy donors. The method was immunoSEQ multiplex PCR; TCRdb's version includes in-frame clones alone and lacks a portion of them. This table has 150,000 to 200,000 clones, 85% appearing once. Sequenced input: PBMCs. The receptors here all came from a man aged 30-40 years in good health and CMV-seropositive. CDR3s include the opening cysteine and the closing phenylalanine or tryptophan. The D gene is left open where the match is weak. Rows may omit the clone size; those that give it use once, few, many or a size class.

v_call: TRBV4-1
j_call: TRBJ1-2
d_call: TRBD1
clone_size: NA
cdr3_length: 15
cdr3_nt: TGCGCCAGCAGCCAGGATACAGGGGTTAATTATGGCTACACCTTC
cdr3_aa: CASSQDTGVNYGYTF

v_call: TRBV15
j_call: TRBJ2-3
d_call: TRBD1
clone_size: NA
cdr3_length: 16
cdr3_nt: TGTGCCACCAGCAGAGGTGGGACAGGGGGCACAGATACGCAGTATTTT
cdr3_aa: CATSRGGTGGTDTQYF

v_call: TRBV25-1
j_call: TRBJ1-1
d_call: NA
clone_size: NA
cdr3_length: 15
cdr3_nt: TGTGCCAGCAGTGACCCGACAGGTTTTAACACTGAAGCTTTCTTT
cdr3_aa: CASSDPTGFNTEAFF

v_call: TRBV29-1
j_call: TRBJ2-3
d_call: NA
clone_size: NA
cdr3_length: 14
cdr3_nt: TGCAGCGTTGAGGGGGGGCGGGGCACAGATACGCAGTATTTT
cdr3_aa: CSVEGGRGTDTQYF

v_call: TRBV6-5
j_call: TRBJ2-5
d_call: NA
clone_size: NA
cdr3_length: 13
cdr3_nt: TGTGCCAGCCGCCGGGACTTCCAAGAGACCCAGTACTTC
cdr3_aa: CASRRDFQETQYF

v_call: TRBV27
j_call: TRBJ2-7
d_call: TRBD1
clone_size: NA
cdr3_length: 17
cdr3_nt: TGTGCCAGCAGTTTATATTTTTGGGGGACAGGGCCAGACGAGCAGTACTTC
cdr3_aa: CASSLYFWGTGPDEQYF

v_call: TRBV27
j_call: TRBJ2-7
d_call: TRBD1
clone_size: NA
cdr3_length: 15
cdr3_nt: TGTGCCAGCAGTCCCCCGGGACAGGGGGCGCGGGAGCAGTACTTC
cdr3_aa: CASSPPGQGAREQYF

v_call: TRBV18
j_call: TRBJ2-7
d_call: TRBD1
clone_size: NA
cdr3_length: 16
cdr3_nt: TGTGCCAGCTCACCCTGGGATTCGGGACAGGCCTACGAGCAGTACTTC
cdr3_aa: CASSPWDSGQAYEQYF

v_call: TRBV7-2
j_call: TRBJ2-5
d_call: TRBD1
clone_size: NA
cdr3_length: 13
cdr3_nt: TGTGCCAGCAGCGTAACAGGGGCGGAGACCCAGTACTTC
cdr3_aa: CASSVTGAETQYF

v_call: TRBV9
j_call: TRBJ1-2
d_call: NA
clone_size: NA
cdr3_length: 16
cdr3_nt: TGTGCCAGCAGCGGTTACGGGGGTAAAGGAGACTATGGCTACACCTTC
cdr3_aa: CASSGYGGKGDYGYTF

v_call: TRBV4-3
j_call: TRBJ2-3
d_call: TRBD2
clone_size: NA
cdr3_length: 17
cdr3_nt: TGCGCCAGCAGCCAAGCTACTAGCGGGAACGCCACAGATACGCAGTATTTT
cdr3_aa: CASSQATSGNATDTQYF

v_call: TRBV29-1
j_call: TRBJ2-1
d_call: NA
clone_size: NA
cdr3_length: 15
cdr3_nt: TGCAGCGCCTTAATCCAGGAGGGTTGGGTCAATGAGCAGTTCTTC
cdr3_aa: CSALIQEGWVNEQFF

v_call: TRBV4-2
j_call: TRBJ1-1
d_call: NA
clone_size: NA
cdr3_length: 14
cdr3_nt: TGTGCCAGCAGCCAAGTTGCGGAGAGGACTGAAGCTTTCTTT
cdr3_aa: CASSQVAERTEAFF

v_call: TRBV10-2
j_call: TRBJ2-7
d_call: TRBD1
clone_size: NA
cdr3_length: 13
cdr3_nt: TGCGCCAGCAGCCCGACAGGGAAGTACGAGCAGTACTTC
cdr3_aa: CASSPTGKYEQYF

v_call: TRBV6-4
j_call: TRBJ1-1
d_call: NA
clone_size: NA
cdr3_length: 13
cdr3_nt: TGTGCCAGCAGTGAATCGCAGGCCACTGAAGCTTTCTTT
cdr3_aa: CASSESQATEAFF

v_call: TRBV19
j_call: TRBJ2-5
d_call: TRBD2
clone_size: NA
cdr3_length: 16
cdr3_nt: TGTGCCAGTAGCCTACGCGGGACTAGCGGAGAAGAGACCCAGTACTTC
cdr3_aa: CASSLRGTSGEETQYF

v_call: TRBV15
j_call: TRBJ1-1
d_call: NA
clone_size: NA
cdr3_length: 16
cdr3_nt: TGTGCCACCAGCAGAGCGGGGGGCCAAATGAACACTGAAGCTTTCTTT
cdr3_aa: CATSRAGGQMNTEAFF

v_call: TRBV10-2
j_call: TRBJ2-7
d_call: TRBD1
clone_size: NA
cdr3_length: 13
cdr3_nt: TGCGCCAGCAGTGGGACAGGGACCTACGAGCAGTACTTC
cdr3_aa: CASSGTGTYEQYF

v_call: TRBV4-3
j_call: TRBJ2-1
d_call: TRBD2
clone_size: NA
cdr3_length: 18
cdr3_nt: TGCGCCAGCAGCCAAGATGGTCGGCTAGCGGGGGCCTACAATGAGCAGTTCTTC
cdr3_aa: CASSQDGRLAGAYNEQFF

v_call: TRBV6-4
j_call: TRBJ2-5
d_call: NA
clone_size: NA
cdr3_length: 8
cdr3_nt: TGTGCCAGCAGAGGGGAGTACTTC
cdr3_aa: CASRGEYF

v_call: TRBV9
j_call: TRBJ2-3
d_call: TRBD2
clone_size: NA
cdr3_length: 19
cdr3_nt: TGTGCCAGCAGCTCCCCGACTAGCGGGGGGTGGGTGGACACAGATACGCAGTATTTT
cdr3_aa: CASSSPTSGGWVDTDTQYF

v_call: TRBV6-5
j_call: TRBJ2-3
d_call: NA
clone_size: NA
cdr3_length: 14
cdr3_nt: TGTGCCAGCAGTTACCCGGGGAGCACAGATACGCAGTATTTT
cdr3_aa: CASSYPGSTDTQYF

v_call: TRBV29-1
j_call: TRBJ2-7
d_call: TRBD1
clone_size: once
cdr3_length: 14
cdr3_nt: TGCAGCGTTGAAGACGCAGGGGGCTCCTACGAGCAGTACTTC
cdr3_aa: CSVEDAGGSYEQYF

v_call: TRBV4-1
j_call: TRBJ2-3
d_call: TRBD1
clone_size: NA
cdr3_length: 15
cdr3_nt: TGCGCCAGCAGCCAGGCGACAGGGTGGGGAGATACGCAGTATTTT
cdr3_aa: CASSQATGWGDTQYF

v_call: TRBV6-6
j_call: TRBJ2-3
d_call: TRBD1
clone_size: NA
cdr3_length: 16
cdr3_nt: TGTGCCAGCAGTTACTCAGGGACAGGAGACACAGATACGCAGTATTTT
cdr3_aa: CASSYSGTGDTDTQYF

v_call: TRBV15
j_call: TRBJ1-3
d_call: NA
clone_size: NA
cdr3_length: 16
cdr3_nt: TGTGCCACCACAAGGGGGGGGACCTCCTCTGGAAACACCATATATTTT
cdr3_aa: CATTRGGTSSGNTIYF

v_call: TRBV5-1
j_call: TRBJ2-3
d_call: TRBD2
clone_size: NA
cdr3_length: 16
cdr3_nt: TGCGCCAGCAGCTTGGCCAGCGGGGGGGGGCAAGATACGCAGTATTTT
cdr3_aa: CASSLASGGGQDTQYF

v_call: TRBV13
j_call: TRBJ2-3
d_call: NA
clone_size: NA
cdr3_length: 13
cdr3_nt: TGTGCCAGCAGCTCGGGACTCTCTCCTACGCAGTATTTT
cdr3_aa: CASSSGLSPTQYF

v_call: TRBV7-3
j_call: TRBJ2-3
d_call: NA
clone_size: NA
cdr3_length: 13
cdr3_nt: TGTGCCAGCAGCTTTTTAGGCACAGATACGCAGTATTTT
cdr3_aa: CASSFLGTDTQYF

v_call: TRBV7-2
j_call: TRBJ2-7
d_call: TRBD2
clone_size: once
cdr3_length: 14
cdr3_nt: TGTGCCAGCAGCCGGACTAGGACGGGCGACGAGCAGTACTTC
cdr3_aa: CASSRTRTGDEQYF

v_call: TRBV6-5
j_call: TRBJ2-1
d_call: NA
clone_size: NA
cdr3_length: 15
cdr3_nt: TGTGCCAGCAGTTACTCGAAGACACAGTACAATGAGCAGTTCTTC
cdr3_aa: CASSYSKTQYNEQFF

v_call: TRBV29-1
j_call: TRBJ2-7
d_call: TRBD2
clone_size: NA
cdr3_length: 11
cdr3_nt: TGCAGCGTTGGGGGAGGGGTAGAGCAGTACTTC
cdr3_aa: CSVGGGVEQYF

v_call: TRBV7-6
j_call: TRBJ2-1
d_call: NA
clone_size: NA
cdr3_length: 13
cdr3_nt: TGTGCCAGCAGCCTGACAGCTTACAATGAGCAGTTCTTC
cdr3_aa: CASSLTAYNEQFF

v_call: TRBV7-9
j_call: TRBJ1-1
d_call: NA
clone_size: few
cdr3_length: 15
cdr3_nt: TGTGCCAGCAGGGCCTTTTACGGGGGGAACACTGAAGCTTTCTTT
cdr3_aa: CASRAFYGGNTEAFF

v_call: TRBV5-1
j_call: TRBJ1-2
d_call: NA
clone_size: NA
cdr3_length: 14
cdr3_nt: TGCGCCAGCAGCCGAGGGGGAGATAACTATGGCTACACCTTC
cdr3_aa: CASSRGGDNYGYTF

v_call: TRBV7-9
j_call: TRBJ1-5
d_call: NA
clone_size: NA
cdr3_length: 13
cdr3_nt: TGTGCCAGCAGCTGGAGTAGCAATCAGCCCCAGCATTTT
cdr3_aa: CASSWSSNQPQHF

v_call: TRBV9
j_call: TRBJ1-3
d_call: TRBD1
clone_size: once
cdr3_length: 16
cdr3_nt: TGTGCCAGCAGCGTAGGTGGGACAGCGTCTGGAAACACCATATATTTT
cdr3_aa: CASSVGGTASGNTIYF

v_call: TRBV7-6
j_call: TRBJ2-1
d_call: TRBD1
clone_size: NA
cdr3_length: 13
cdr3_nt: TGTGCCAGCAGCAAGGACAGGGGGGACCCCCAGTTCTTC
cdr3_aa: CASSKDRGDPQFF

v_call: TRBV7-9
j_call: TRBJ2-7
d_call: NA
clone_size: NA
cdr3_length: 12
cdr3_nt: TGTGCCAGCAGCTCCGGGTTCCACGAGCAGTACTTC
cdr3_aa: CASSSGFHEQYF

v_call: TRBV30
j_call: TRBJ2-2
d_call: NA
clone_size: NA
cdr3_length: 14
cdr3_nt: TGTGCCTGGACCCTGGGCCAAGCCTCCGGGGAGCTGTTTTTT
cdr3_aa: CAWTLGQASGELFF

v_call: TRBV10-3
j_call: TRBJ1-2
d_call: TRBD1
clone_size: many
cdr3_length: 13
cdr3_nt: TGTGCCATCAGTGAAGACAGGGAAAATGGCTACACCTTC
cdr3_aa: CAISEDRENGYTF

v_call: TRBV5-4
j_call: TRBJ2-3
d_call: NA
clone_size: NA
cdr3_length: 18
cdr3_nt: TGTGCCAGCAGCTTACAGGGGGGAGGGGGGTACGGCACAGATACGCAGTATTTT
cdr3_aa: CASSLQGGGGYGTDTQYF

v_call: TRBV7-2
j_call: TRBJ2-7
d_call: NA
clone_size: NA
cdr3_length: 14
cdr3_nt: TGTGCCAGCAGCTTAGTTTGGCGGGGCTACGAGCAGTACTTC
cdr3_aa: CASSLVWRGYEQYF